This TCR beta chain derives from a study of blood T cell repertoires in COVID-19 (dated by TCRdb to about 2020). Background on the whole study: The collaborator samples originated in the United States, Italy and Spain and spanned the acute and convalescent phases of COVID-19. Deeply sampled blood TCRbeta repertoires from subjects exposed to, actively infected with, or recovered from COVID-19 were included in the dataset. A freely available public database, intended as a resource for researchers studying the immune response to SARS-CoV-2, is where the repertoires were released. Where HLA class I and class II types were available, the types were taken from metadata supplied by the sample provider, not from assay-based typing. The prospective study material was composed of cDNA or gDNA derived from T cells, B-cell-depleted T cells, or PBMCs. A de-identified subject ID, COVID-19 status, age in years and sex were almost always included in the sample metadata. The samples were drawn from two sources: the first 160 participants of the ongoing ImmuneRACE study, and 950 to 1,500 subjects contributed by 6 global collaborators. What the authors observed across the whole study: The quantity of clinical and demographic metadata differed by source and by participant and was supplied without curation.

At one collaborating source in Seattle, patients were enrolled during active infection and were followed longitudinally through the course of disease. Whole blood was collected in K2EDTA tubes by collaborating institutions according to the institutions' own protocols. For TCRbeta analysis, collaborator samples were shipped as frozen whole blood, as isolated PBMCs, or as DNA extracted from either sample type. Cut back by 4 bases and 10 bases, the V and J ends lie 13 bases apart. The CDR3 covers 12 residues, taking in both the cysteine and the phenylalanine. Of all the DNA, just the CDR3 is kept, 36 bases in frame from base 1. For CDR1 and CDR2, the germline V gene lists MDHEN and SYDVKM. TCRbeta CDR3 regions were amplified from genomic DNA using the immunoSEQ Assay, a bias-controlled multiplex PCR. Regarding the original processing steps: The number of nucleated cells in each sample was estimated from the amplification of reference gene primers within the assay. To quantify the absolute abundance of each unique TCRbeta CDR3 rearrangement, sequence reads were collapsed and filtered. For each sample, productive Simpson clonality was calculated as the square root of Simpson's diversity index over productive rearrangements. The clones in this table, taken by TCRdb from immuneACCESS, are in-frame only. Not every clone is retained; where verified, under half of the shortfall comes from an unresolved V gene, and the cause of the rest is unknown. That table supplies the V and J calls and clone size; D and trimming were determined from the DNA. Recorded for this sample are around 170,000 clones; about 87% of them occurred a single time. In total, the top ten clones hold approximately 0.6% of the sample.

As regards this clone: Its antigen is unknown. One base away there is no much larger clone; base qualities are not given.

Sequencing was done on a sample of peripheral blood. The chain joins TRBV28 to TRBJ1-1; the D gene is unclear. The source of this sequence is a man in his sixties with COVID-19, enrolled during active disease. DNA sequence: TGTGCCAGCAGTTCGGGTCTTCAAGGAGCTTTCTTT. It codes for CASSSGLQGAFF.